This record covers a single T cell receptor beta chain. Different DNA sequences within this sample yield the same CDR3. This sample is part of a study of multiple sclerosis patients with progressive multifocal leukoencephalopathy. The method was immunoSEQ multiplex PCR; TCRdb's version includes in-frame clones alone and lacks a portion of them. The profile shows about 30,000 clones, about 90% of them singletons. Specified time point: time of PML onset. The T3 samples were drawn when PML began. CDR1 and CDR2 (germline): LNHDA, SQIVND (reference sequence). The junction had 9 bases not matched to a gene; V was cut back by 5 bases and J by 4 bases. The CDR3 length is 16 residues.

This receptor was obtained from a human donor with progressive multifocal leukoencephalopathy. This sequence joins TRBV19 and TRBJ1-1, with 11 bases identical to TRBD1. The sequences come from PBMCs, collected from a patient treated with natalizumab. CDR3 DNA sequence: TGTGCCAGTAGTCCCCGGACAGGGGGCCGGGGCACTGAAGCTTTCTTT. Translation: CASSPRTGGRGTEAFF.